This note documents a single T cell receptor (beta chain) sequence. Its antigen is not identified. V lost 5 bases, J lost 8 bases, and 15 bases lay in between. Looked up from germline, CDR1 is MNHEY and CDR2 is SMNVEV (reference sequence). The CDR3 contains 14 residues. All patients relapsed after autologous stem cell transplantation, and brentuximab vedotin exposure varied. The data derive from a study of PD-1 blockade in classical Hodgkin lymphoma. Study-wide points: Only CD4+ TCR diversity, not CD8+, had risen significantly by C4D1. Baseline diversity in complete responders resembled that of newly diagnosed patients. Exclusion was applied to patients who started nivolumab under 1 year after ASCT. Baseline TCR diversity was reportedly lower in newly diagnosed patients than healthy donors.

Clones were read by immunoSEQ multiplex PCR, and TCRdb kept only the in-frame ones, dropping some. The sample has under 45,000 clones; 65% to 80% are singletons. The chain uses TRBV27 and TRBJ1-4, with D possibly matching TRBD1 (5 bases). This clonotype originated in a human donor with classical Hodgkin lymphoma. The specimen comprised peripheral blood mononuclear cells (PBMCs), sampled at baseline. The CDR3 nucleotides are TGTGCCAGCAGTCACCCGGGGGGGGACGAAAAACTGTTTTTT. Its protein product is CASSHPGGDEKLFF.